Below, 10 T cell receptor beta chains from the same sample are listed, as sequenced in a study of blood T cell repertoires in COVID-19. Assay used: immunoSEQ multiplex PCR; TCRdb lists only in-frame clones, some missing. The sample shows about 300,000 clones, 85% to 90% of them seen only once. The specimen was peripheral blood. The receptors come from a human donor in a cohort sampled during active COVID-19.

J is TRBJ1-5 and V is TRBV18; no reliable D call. Trimming stripped 4 bases from V and 4 bases from J, with 20 bases between. Germline V gene data show CDR1 as KGHSH and CDR2 as LQKENI. This CDR3 is 17 amino acids long. CDR3 DNA sequence: TGTGCCAGCTCACATTGGCAGAAAAAGGACTATAATCAGCCCCAGCATTTT. Protein sequence: CASSHWQKKDYNQPQHF.

This clone has ten or more counts. The chain carries TRBV5-4 and TRBJ2-2; tentatively, D is TRBD2 (6 bases). V was shortened by 4 bases and J by 2 bases, with 9 bases between the two germline ends. The germline V gene encodes CDR1 SGHNT and CDR2 YYREEE (reference sequence). CDR3 size: 14 residues. The CDR3: CASSRDFNTGELFF. CDR3 in DNA: TGTGCCAGCAGCCGGGACTTCAACACCGGGGAGCTGTTTTTT.

This rearrangement joins TRBV5-4 to TRBJ2-1, with D hard to call. Germline assignment: CDR1 SGHNT and CDR2 YYREEE (reference sequence). The V and J ends lost 5 bases and 4 bases respectively, with 4 bases between them. The CDR3 loop spans 11 amino acids. CDR3 coding DNA: TGTGCCAGCAGTCAGTACAATGAGCAGTTCTTC. Its protein is CASSQYNEQFF.

The gene calls are TRBV25-1 and TRBJ1-1; tentatively, D is TRBD1 (6 bases). V was trimmed by 11 bases and J by 3 bases, leaving 13 bases between them. The germline gives CDR1 MGHDK, CDR2 SYGVNS. The CDR3 runs 12 residues. The CDR3 loop reads CAAGGQYTEAFF. The DNA for the CDR3 is TGTGCCGCTGGGGGCCAGTACACTGAAGCTTTCTTT.

The chain has TRBV5-4 and TRBJ2-2, with 8 bases fitting TRBD2. From germline, CDR1 is SGHNT and CDR2 YYREEE (reference sequence). V lost 1 base, J lost 6 bases, and 5 bases stayed unmatched. The CDR3 loop spans 15 amino acids. This CDR3 reads CASSLSGTRAGELFF. The CDR3 coding sequence is TGTGCCAGCAGCTTGAGCGGGACTAGGGCCGGGGAGCTGTTTTTT.

A single count supports this clone. The chain couples TRBV11-3 to TRBJ2-3, with a weak D call TRBD1 (6 bases). V was shortened by 4 bases and J by 4 bases, with 18 bases between the two germline ends. CDR1 and CDR2 from the germline V gene are SGHNT and YENEEA. The CDR3 spans 16 residues. For the CDR3, the DNA is TGTGCCAGCAGCTCAGGACAGAAGGGTCCAGCAGATACGCAGTATTTT. Translating it yields CASSSGQKGPADTQYF.

V and J are TRBV30 and TRBJ2-5, with D possibly being TRBD1 (6 bases). CDR3 length: 12 residues. Trimming left V 5 bases short and J 5 bases short, with 12 bases between. The germline gives CDR1 GTSNPN, CDR2 SVGIG (reference sequence). CDR3 amino acids: CAWHRVGETQYF. CDR3 nucleotides: TGTGCCTGGCACAGGGTTGGGGAGACCCAGTACTTC.

This chain links TRBV12-3 or TRBV12-4 with TRBJ2-5, with 7 positions matching TRBD2. The CDR3 sequence is 13 residues long. Losses at the gene ends were 8 bases for V and 2 bases for J; bases not matched to a gene: 5. In nucleotides, the CDR3 is TGTGCCAGCCACCGGGGAGGGCAAGAGACCCAGTACTTC. Encoded protein: CASHRGGQETQYF.

The V call is TRBV7-2, the J call TRBJ1-2; the match to TRBD1 covers 11 bases. Germline CDR1 and CDR2: SGHTA and FQGNSA. The CDR3 contains 15 residues. V lost 5 bases to trimming and J lost 5 bases; unmatched junction nucleotides: 7. CDR3 nucleotide sequence: TGTGCCAGCAGCGCGCGGACAGGGGGCGAGTATGGCTACACCTTC. Translating it yields CASSARTGGEYGYTF.

This clone was observed a few times. J is TRBJ2-7 and V is TRBV4-1; a possible D gene is TRBD2 (6 bases). There are 16 residues in the CDR3. Germline V gives CDR1 MGHRA, CDR2 YSYEKL. V lost 1 base to trimming and J lost 0 bases, with 13 bases between them. The CDR3 reads CASSQGDWSSSYEQYF. CDR3 sequence (DNA): TGCGCCAGCAGCCAAGGGGACTGGAGCTCCTCCTACGAGCAGTACTTC.